Listed below are T cell receptor beta chains from one sample, sequenced in a study of blood T cells in healthy people across ages. Via MiXCR, TCRdb re-called the 5' RACE reads, giving one row per CDR3 protein. The sample lists some 1.5 million distinct CDR3 sequences; 28% were seen once. The specimen was blood. The receptors stem from a woman younger than 45 in good health. The CDR3 runs from the conserved cysteine through the conserved F or W. Each record gives: D gene, clone size, J gene, V gene, CDR3 protein, CDR3 DNA. D genes are given only for firm matches. Not every row has a clone size; where given, it reads once, few, many or a size class.

D gene: NA; clone size: many; J gene: TRBJ2-5; V gene: TRBV5-1; CDR3 protein: CASTPQAPGETQYF; CDR3 DNA: TGCGCCAGCACCCCCCAAGCTCCGGGAGAGACCCAGTACTTC
D gene: NA; clone size: many; J gene: TRBJ1-5; V gene: TRBV7-2; CDR3 protein: CASSISPYGQPQHF; CDR3 DNA: TGTGCCAGCAGTATATCCCCCTACGGCCAGCCCCAGCATTTT
D gene: TRBD2; clone size: many; J gene: TRBJ2-1; V gene: TRBV20-1; CDR3 protein: CSALREGEQFF; CDR3 DNA: TGCAGTGCGTTGCGGGAGGGTGAGCAGTTCTTC
D gene: TRBD1; clone size: NA; J gene: TRBJ1-2; V gene: TRBV20-1; CDR3 protein: CSAVSGTGDGGYTF; CDR3 DNA: TGCAGTGCTGTGTCCGGGACAGGGGATGGGGGCTACACCTTC
D gene: TRBD1; clone size: few; J gene: TRBJ1-2; V gene: TRBV6-1; CDR3 protein: CASIRTGGDYGYTF; CDR3 DNA: TGTGCCAGCATCCGGACAGGGGGCGACTATGGCTACACCTTC
D gene: TRBD2; clone size: many; J gene: TRBJ2-1; V gene: TRBV29-1; CDR3 protein: CSVSGGALGYNEQFF; CDR3 DNA: TGCAGCGTTAGCGGGGGGGCCTTGGGTTACAATGAGCAGTTCTTC
D gene: TRBD1; clone size: NA; J gene: TRBJ1-1; V gene: TRBV6-5; CDR3 protein: CASSKKTGTTEAFF; CDR3 DNA: TGTGCCAGCAGTAAGAAGACAGGGACCACTGAAGCTTTCTTT
D gene: NA; clone size: NA; J gene: TRBJ2-1; V gene: TRBV7-9; CDR3 protein: CASSLRRGLLNEKFF; CDR3 DNA: TGTGCCAGCAGCTTAAGGCGGGGACTTCTCAATGAGAAGTTCTTC
D gene: NA; clone size: few; J gene: TRBJ2-1; V gene: TRBV21-1; CDR3 protein: CASSNPGSSYNEQFF; CDR3 DNA: TGTGCCAGCAGCAATCCCGGCAGCTCCTACAATGAGCAGTTCTTC
D gene: NA; clone size: once; J gene: TRBJ1-1; V gene: TRBV20-1; CDR3 protein: CSAMYRTEAFF; CDR3 DNA: TGCAGTGCCATGTACCGCACTGAAGCTTTCTTT
D gene: TRBD2; clone size: NA; J gene: TRBJ2-3; V gene: TRBV12-3/TRBV12-4; CDR3 protein: CASSHGLAGPASTDTQYF; CDR3 DNA: TGTGCCAGCAGCCACGGACTAGCGGGGCCGGCTAGCACAGATACGCAGTATTTT
D gene: NA; clone size: few; J gene: TRBJ1-1; V gene: TRBV4-2; CDR3 protein: CASSPGFQRNTEAFF; CDR3 DNA: TGTGCCAGCAGCCCCGGGTTCCAGAGGAACACTGAAGCTTTCTTT
D gene: NA; clone size: few; J gene: TRBJ2-5; V gene: TRBV3-1; CDR3 protein: CASSQVTGRETQYF; CDR3 DNA: TGTGCCAGCAGCCAAGTTACAGGGCGAGAGACCCAGTACTTC
D gene: TRBD2; clone size: few; J gene: TRBJ2-5; V gene: TRBV12-3/TRBV12-4; CDR3 protein: CASRTSGSIEPQYF; CDR3 DNA: TGTGCCAGCCGGACTAGCGGGAGTATTGAGCCCCAGTACTTC
D gene: NA; clone size: NA; J gene: TRBJ1-1; V gene: TRBV21-1; CDR3 protein: CASSKQGFGTEAFF; CDR3 DNA: TGTGCCAGCAGCAAACAGGGGTTTGGCACTGAAGCTTTCTTT
D gene: TRBD2; clone size: NA; J gene: TRBJ2-1; V gene: TRBV2; CDR3 protein: CASRTGLYNEQFF; CDR3 DNA: TGTGCCAGCAGGACGGGACTATACAATGAGCAGTTCTTC
D gene: TRBD2; clone size: NA; J gene: TRBJ2-7; V gene: TRBV7-2; CDR3 protein: CASSLGTSGRARYEQYF; CDR3 DNA: TGTGCCAGCAGCTTAGGAACTAGCGGGAGGGCCCGTTACGAGCAGTACTTC
D gene: NA; clone size: NA; J gene: TRBJ1-2; V gene: TRBV18; CDR3 protein: CASSPGKAHGYTF; CDR3 DNA: TGTGCCAGCTCACCAGGAAAAGCGCATGGCTACACCTTC
D gene: TRBD1; clone size: few; J gene: TRBJ1-1; V gene: TRBV6-5; CDR3 protein: CASGITGGSGNTEAFF; CDR3 DNA: TGTGCCAGCGGAATAACAGGGGGCTCGGGGAACACTGAAGCTTTCTTT
D gene: NA; clone size: NA; J gene: TRBJ2-1; V gene: TRBV5-1; CDR3 protein: CASSPRTVSYNEQFF; CDR3 DNA: TGCGCCAGCAGCCCAAGGACAGTCTCCTACAATGAGCAGTTCTTC
D gene: NA; clone size: NA; J gene: TRBJ2-7; V gene: TRBV11-2; CDR3 protein: CASSLARAPYEQYF; CDR3 DNA: TGTGCCAGCAGCTTAGCCCGGGCCCCCTACGAGCAGTACTTC
D gene: TRBD2; clone size: NA; J gene: TRBJ2-5; V gene: TRBV20-1; CDR3 protein: CSPGLADEQYF; CDR3 DNA: TGCAGTCCCGGACTAGCGGATGAGCAGTACTTC
D gene: NA; clone size: many; J gene: TRBJ2-1; V gene: TRBV29-1; CDR3 protein: CSVDEGGDYNEQFF; CDR3 DNA: TGCAGCGTTGACGAGGGAGGAGACTACAATGAGCAGTTCTTC
D gene: NA; clone size: NA; J gene: TRBJ1-6; V gene: TRBV27; CDR3 protein: CANSPRALSSYNSPLHF; CDR3 DNA: TGTGCCAACAGTCCCCGGGCCTTGAGCTCCTATAATTCACCCCTCCACTTT
D gene: NA; clone size: NA; J gene: TRBJ1-2; V gene: TRBV5-6; CDR3 protein: CASSYYRPGYGYTF; CDR3 DNA: TGTGCCAGCAGCTATTACCGACCCGGCTATGGCTACACCTTC
D gene: NA; clone size: few; J gene: TRBJ2-6; V gene: TRBV2; CDR3 protein: CASSEGSSGANVRTF; CDR3 DNA: TGTGCCAGCAGCGAAGGGAGCTCTGGGGCCAACGTCCGGACTTTC
D gene: NA; clone size: many; J gene: TRBJ1-4; V gene: TRBV4-3; CDR3 protein: CASSHGGGLNEKLFF; CDR3 DNA: TGCGCCAGCAGCCATGGGGGAGGATTGAATGAAAAACTGTTTTTT
D gene: TRBD2; clone size: few; J gene: TRBJ2-1; V gene: TRBV20-1; CDR3 protein: CSARDPSGSDNEQFF; CDR3 DNA: TGCAGTGCTAGAGATCCTAGCGGTTCCGACAATGAGCAGTTCTTC
D gene: NA; clone size: NA; J gene: TRBJ2-7; V gene: TRBV7-9; CDR3 protein: CASSLLSRDRVLYF; CDR3 DNA: TGTGCCAGCAGCTTACTTAGCCGGGACCGGGTTTTGTACTTC
D gene: NA; clone size: NA; J gene: TRBJ2-3; V gene: TRBV15; CDR3 protein: CATSRDTETPSTDTQYF; CDR3 DNA: TGTGCCACCAGCAGAGACACGGAGACCCCCAGCACAGATACGCAGTATTTT
D gene: NA; clone size: many; J gene: TRBJ2-5; V gene: TRBV2; CDR3 protein: CASSGGTQETQYF; CDR3 DNA: TGTGCCAGCAGTGGTGGGACACAAGAGACCCAGTACTTC
D gene: NA; clone size: once; J gene: TRBJ2-1; V gene: TRBV7-9; CDR3 protein: CASSLERARGNEQFF; CDR3 DNA: TGTGCCAGCAGCTTAGAGAGGGCGAGGGGCAATGAGCAGTTCTTC
D gene: TRBD2; clone size: few; J gene: TRBJ2-1; V gene: TRBV20-1; CDR3 protein: CSAPSPAGPANEQFF; CDR3 DNA: TGCAGTGCACCTTCCCCAGCGGGACCCGCTAATGAGCAGTTCTTC
D gene: TRBD2; clone size: NA; J gene: TRBJ2-3; V gene: TRBV11-2; CDR3 protein: CASSRLAATQYF; CDR3 DNA: TGTGCCAGCAGCAGACTAGCAGCTACGCAGTATTTT
D gene: TRBD2; clone size: few; J gene: TRBJ2-1; V gene: TRBV12-3/TRBV12-4; CDR3 protein: CAGSLAGDEQFF; CDR3 DNA: TGTGCCGGCAGTTTAGCGGGAGATGAGCAGTTCTTC
D gene: TRBD1; clone size: once; J gene: TRBJ2-7; V gene: TRBV30; CDR3 protein: CAWSPRDRRVEQYF; CDR3 DNA: TGTGCCTGGAGTCCCCGGGACAGGAGGGTAGAGCAGTACTTC
D gene: NA; clone size: NA; J gene: TRBJ1-6; V gene: TRBV15; CDR3 protein: CATSRVKGNNSPLHF; CDR3 DNA: TGTGCCACCAGCAGAGTAAAGGGGAATAATTCACCCCTCCACTTT
D gene: NA; clone size: NA; J gene: TRBJ2-3; V gene: TRBV3-1; CDR3 protein: CASSGMLATDTQYF; CDR3 DNA: TGTGCCAGCAGCGGCATGCTAGCAACGGATACGCAGTATTTT
D gene: NA; clone size: NA; J gene: TRBJ2-2; V gene: TRBV7-2; CDR3 protein: CASSLFGGGELFF; CDR3 DNA: TGTGCCAGCAGCTTATTTGGTGGCGGGGAGCTGTTTTTT
D gene: NA; clone size: many; J gene: TRBJ2-1; V gene: TRBV29-1; CDR3 protein: CSVIDSNEQFF; CDR3 DNA: TGCAGCGTGATAGACTCAAATGAGCAGTTCTTC
D gene: NA; clone size: many; J gene: TRBJ1-1; V gene: TRBV10-2; CDR3 protein: CASSASTEAFF; CDR3 DNA: TGCGCCAGCAGTGCGTCTACCGAAGCTTTCTTT
D gene: NA; clone size: few; J gene: TRBJ2-6; V gene: TRBV27; CDR3 protein: CASSAGIGITGPNVLTF; CDR3 DNA: TGTGCCAGCAGTGCCGGGATAGGTATTACTGGGCCCAACGTCTTGACTTTC
D gene: NA; clone size: few; J gene: TRBJ2-5; V gene: TRBV29-1; CDR3 protein: CSVSVKEYF; CDR3 DNA: TGCAGCGTTTCTGTCAAGGAGTACTTC
D gene: NA; clone size: few; J gene: TRBJ2-7; V gene: TRBV4-2; CDR3 protein: CASSQVLGVEQYF; CDR3 DNA: TGTGCCAGCAGCCAAGTTCTGGGGGTCGAGCAGTACTTC